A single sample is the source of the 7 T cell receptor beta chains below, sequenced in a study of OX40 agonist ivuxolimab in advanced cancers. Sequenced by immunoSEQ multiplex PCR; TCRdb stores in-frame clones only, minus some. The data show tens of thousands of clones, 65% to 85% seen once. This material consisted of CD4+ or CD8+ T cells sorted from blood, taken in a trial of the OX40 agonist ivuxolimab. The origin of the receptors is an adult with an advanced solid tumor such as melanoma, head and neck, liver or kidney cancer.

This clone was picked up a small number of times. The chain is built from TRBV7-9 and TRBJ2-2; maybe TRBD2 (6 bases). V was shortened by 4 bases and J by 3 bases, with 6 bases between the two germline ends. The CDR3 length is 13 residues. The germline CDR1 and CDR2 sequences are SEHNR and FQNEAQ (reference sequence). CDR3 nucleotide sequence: TGTGCCAGCAGCTGGGGGGACACCGGGGAGCTGTTTTTT. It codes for CASSWGDTGELFF.

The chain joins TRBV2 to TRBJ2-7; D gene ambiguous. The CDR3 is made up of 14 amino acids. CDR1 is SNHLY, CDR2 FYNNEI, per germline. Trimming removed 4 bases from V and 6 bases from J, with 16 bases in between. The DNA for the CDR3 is TGTGCCAGCAGTGGCGGCGTAGACTGGGGCGAGCAGTACTTC. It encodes CASSGGVDWGEQYF.

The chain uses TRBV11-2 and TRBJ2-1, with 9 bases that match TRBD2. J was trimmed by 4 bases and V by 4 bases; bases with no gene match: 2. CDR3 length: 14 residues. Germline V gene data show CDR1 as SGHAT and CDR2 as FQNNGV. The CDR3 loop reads CASSSLAGYNEQFF. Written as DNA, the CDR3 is TGTGCCAGCAGCTCCCTAGCGGGGTACAATGAGCAGTTCTTC.

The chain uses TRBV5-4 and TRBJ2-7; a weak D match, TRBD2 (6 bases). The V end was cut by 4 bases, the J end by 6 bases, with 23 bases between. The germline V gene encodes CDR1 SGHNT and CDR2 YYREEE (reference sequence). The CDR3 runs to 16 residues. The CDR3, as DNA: TGTGCCAGCAGCCTCTGGTTGGGGGGAGGATTGGGCGAGCAGTACTTC. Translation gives CASSLWLGGGLGEQYF.

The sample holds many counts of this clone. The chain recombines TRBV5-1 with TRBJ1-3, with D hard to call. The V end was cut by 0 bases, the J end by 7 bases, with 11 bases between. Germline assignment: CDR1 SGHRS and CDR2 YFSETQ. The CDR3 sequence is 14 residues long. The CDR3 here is CASSLEPGLNTIYF. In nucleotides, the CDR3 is TGCGCCAGCAGCTTGGAGCCGGGTTTGAACACCATATATTTT. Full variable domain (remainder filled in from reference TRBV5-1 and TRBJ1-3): KAGVTQTPRYLIKTRGQQVTLSCSPISGHRSVSWYQQTPGQGLQFLFEYFSETQRNKGNFPGRFSGRQFSNSRSEMNVSTLELGDSALYLCASSLEPGLNTIYFGEGSWLTVV.

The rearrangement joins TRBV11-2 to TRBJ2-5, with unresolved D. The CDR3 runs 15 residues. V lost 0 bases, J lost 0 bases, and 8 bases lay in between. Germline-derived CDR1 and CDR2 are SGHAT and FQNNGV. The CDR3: CASSLEPAYQETQYF. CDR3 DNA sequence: TGTGCCAGCAGCTTAGAACCCGCGTACCAAGAGACCCAGTACTTC.

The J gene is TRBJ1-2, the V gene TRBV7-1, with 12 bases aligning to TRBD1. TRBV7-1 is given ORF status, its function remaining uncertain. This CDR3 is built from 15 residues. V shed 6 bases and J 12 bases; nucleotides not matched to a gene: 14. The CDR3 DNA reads TGTGCCAGCAGTCTAGGTCCGGGACAGGGGGCGCCGGACACCTTC. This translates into CASSLGPGQGAPDTF.